This T cell receptor beta chain was identified during a study of T cells in Graves' hyperthyroidism and ophthalmopathy. Study outcomes and limitations: In the blood, most expanded thyroid clonotypes above 0.001 appeared as well. It was a median approximately 6 months before onset that the model predicted ophthalmopathy.

Across 18 months, stable Graves' hyperthyroidism was marked by no progression to ophthalmopathy. Every diagnosis used clinical symptoms, serum thyroxine and TRAb, thyroid ultrasound and orbital computed tomography. Germline CDR1 SEHNR, CDR2 FQNEAQ (reference sequence). With 1 base removed from V and 4 bases from J, the gap between germline ends came to 11 bases. The CDR3 has 15 amino acids. What was amplified from RNA transcripts were TCR beta CDR3 regions. HTBI primers drove first-round RT-PCR of the TCR CDR3. TCRdb redid the calling of the multiplex PCR reads with MiXCR, one entry per CDR3 protein. The repertoire holds under 350,000 distinct CDR3 sequences, with roughly 15% as singletons. This clonotype was counted between two and nine times. Its specificity is not known.

The receptor comes from a woman aged 35 to 49 with Graves' hyperthyroidism. The chain is built from TRBV7-9 and TRBJ1-5; D is unresolved. The sequencing input was blood. CDR3 DNA: TGTGCCAGCAGCTTAGGAGGACCCTCGAATCAGCCCCAGCATTTT. Its protein is CASSLGGPSNQPQHF.